The sequence of this T cell receptor (beta chain) was determined in a study of graft-versus-host responses after intestinal transplantation (dated by TCRdb to the early 2020s). Concerning the study at large: The transplants that recipients got were multivisceral, liver-intestinal, or isolated intestinal. Every recipient was given anti-thymocyte globulin induction, followed by about 3 years of maintenance tacrolimus and steroids. Graft-versus-host and host-versus-graft alloreactive T cell clones were tracked in the graft, circulation and bone marrow after intestinal transplantation using bulk TCR-beta CDR3 sequencing. Alloreactive clones were identified by sequencing pre-transplant mixed lymphocyte reaction products and comparing these products with unstimulated pre-transplant donor and recipient T cells. The cohort enrolled about 23 intestinal transplant recipients, one of whom was a retransplant, and a few patients without pretransplant specimens were excluded. A peak of at least 4% donor T cells among recipient peripheral blood mononuclear cells was the definition used for donor T cell macrochimerism. Rather than going through the commercial service, samples from a few later patients were sequenced in-house on an Illumina MiSeq and processed with MiXCR. Study-wide findings and limitations: Peak levels of circulating GvH clones were associated with declines in HvG clones early after transplant. The relatively low number and heterogeneity of intestinal transplant patients limited the conclusions. Patients with donor T cell macrochimerism had high GvH to HvG T cell clonal ratios in their allografts. GvH clones were found in recipient bone marrow, and some of the GvH clones appeared earlier in ileal mucosa or blood, which is consistent with an intestinal mucosal origin.

The count of this clone is one. The antigen this receptor binds is unknown. No base qualities exist here, and no much larger clone lies one base off it. Library preparation was by the immunoSEQ multiplex PCR assay. In most patients, genomic DNA was isolated using the Qiagen DNeasy Blood and Tissue Kit and sent frozen to Adaptive Biotechnologies for TCR sequencing. For most patients, high-throughput TCR-beta CDR3 sequencing of genomic DNA was performed by Adaptive Biotechnologies. The original pipeline was this. TCR sequencing data for over 15 patients were retrieved from Adaptive's ImmunoSEQ software; a few other patients were processed with MiXCR and VDJtools. To correct CD4 versus CD8 sorting errors, sequences present in both subsets at a frequency ratio below 5:1 were removed. Because the origin of CDR3 nucleotide sequences shared between donor and recipient could not be assigned, those sequences were removed. To be classed as alloreactive, a clone needed at least 2-fold expansion over unstimulated cells and a minimum CFSE-low frequency of 0.002% (template counts) or 0.001% (read counts). Clones detected in sequenced pre-transplant spleen, lymph node, or MLR CFSE-low populations of the donor or recipient were defined as mappable. Cumulative frequency of alloreactive clones was calculated as a percentage of all sequences weighted by copy number. TCRdb obtained this table from immuneACCESS and retained in-frame rearrangements with V and J assigned. These tables miss some clones; where compared with another copy, unresolved V genes account for less than half of the shortfall, and the remainder is unexplained. V and J calls plus clone size are reproduced from that table; the DNA served to infer D and trimming. Across this sample there are some 95,000 clones, with 90% to 95% seen only once. The top ten clonotypes cover approximately 0.48% of the sample.

Trimming leaves V shorter by 3 bases and J shorter by 3 bases, with the junction holding 3 bases beyond the gene matches. Measured from the cysteine to the phenylalanine, the CDR3 is 14 residues long. Only the CDR3 DNA is retained, 42 bases long and in frame from the first base. The CDR1 and CDR2 encoded by the germline V gene are MDHEN and SYDVKM. This sample's time point label indicates: cells obtained before transplantation from donor or recipient. CD3+CD4+ and CD3+CD8+ populations were FACS-sorted from unstimulated pre-transplant donor and recipient cells taken from spleen or lymph nodes. The chain couples TRBV28 to TRBJ2-7; 9 central bases correspond to TRBD2. The TCR originated in a human donor who received an intestinal transplant. Specimen: unstimulated CD8+ T cells sorted from spleen or lymph node cells, collected before intestinal transplant. The CDR3 reads CASSLGGRVYEQYF. The nucleotides read TGTGCCAGCAGTTTGGGCGGGAGGGTCTACGAGCAGTACTTC.